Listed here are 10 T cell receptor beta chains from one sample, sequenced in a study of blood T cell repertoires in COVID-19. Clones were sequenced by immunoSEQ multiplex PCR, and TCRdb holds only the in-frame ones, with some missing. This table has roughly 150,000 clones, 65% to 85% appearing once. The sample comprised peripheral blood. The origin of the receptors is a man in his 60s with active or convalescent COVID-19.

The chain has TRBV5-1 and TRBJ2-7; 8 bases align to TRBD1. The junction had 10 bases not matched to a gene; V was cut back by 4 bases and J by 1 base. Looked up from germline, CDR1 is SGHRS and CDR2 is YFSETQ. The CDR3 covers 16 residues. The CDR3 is CASSPPGQVSSYEQYF. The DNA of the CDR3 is TGCGCCAGCAGCCCACCGGGACAGGTTTCTTCCTACGAGCAGTACTTC.

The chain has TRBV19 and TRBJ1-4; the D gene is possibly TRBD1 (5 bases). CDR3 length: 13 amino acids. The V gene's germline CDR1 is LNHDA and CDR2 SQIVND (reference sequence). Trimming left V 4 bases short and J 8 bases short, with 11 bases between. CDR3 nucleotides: TGTGCCAGTAGTACCCGGGGGAGCGAAAAACTGTTTTTT. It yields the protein CASSTRGSEKLFF. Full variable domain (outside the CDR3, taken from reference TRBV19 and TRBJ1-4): DGGITQSPKYLFRKEGQNVTLSCEQNLNHDAMYWYRQDPGQGLRLIYYSQIVNDFQKGDIAEGYSVSREKKESFPLTVTSAQKNPTAFYLCASSTRGSEKLFFGSGTQLSVL.

CDR3 in DNA: TGTGCCAGCAGTTTAATCGAGAGCCCCTACAATGAGCAGTTCTTC. Translated, it gives CASSLIESPYNEQFF. The rearrangement uses TRBV27 and TRBJ2-1; no firm D call. The germline CDR1 and CDR2 sequences are MNHEY and SMNVEV (reference sequence). Between the trimmed V and J ends, which lost 2 bases and 2 bases, there was a span of 10 bases. This CDR3 is built from 15 residues.

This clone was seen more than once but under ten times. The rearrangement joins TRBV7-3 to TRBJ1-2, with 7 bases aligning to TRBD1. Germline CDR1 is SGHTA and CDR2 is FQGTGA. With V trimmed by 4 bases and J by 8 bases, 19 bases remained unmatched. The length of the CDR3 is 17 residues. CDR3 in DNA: TGTGCCAGCAGCTCCGGGCGGCGACAGGGAGAGTTCGAAGGCTACACCTTC. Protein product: CASSSGRRQGEFEGYTF.

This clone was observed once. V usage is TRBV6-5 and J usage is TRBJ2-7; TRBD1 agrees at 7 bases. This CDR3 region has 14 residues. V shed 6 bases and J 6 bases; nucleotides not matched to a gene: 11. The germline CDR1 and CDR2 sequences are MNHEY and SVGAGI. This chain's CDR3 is CASRTGTAPTEQYF. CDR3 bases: TGTGCCAGCAGAACCGGGACAGCACCAACCGAGCAGTACTTC.

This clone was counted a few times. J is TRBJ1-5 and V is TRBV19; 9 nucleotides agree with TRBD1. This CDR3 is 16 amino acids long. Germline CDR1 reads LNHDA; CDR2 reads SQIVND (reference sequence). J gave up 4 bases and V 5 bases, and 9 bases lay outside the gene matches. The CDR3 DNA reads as TGTGCCAGTAGTCGTACAGGGGGCGATTGGAATCAGCCCCAGCATTTT. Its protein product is CASSRTGGDWNQPQHF.

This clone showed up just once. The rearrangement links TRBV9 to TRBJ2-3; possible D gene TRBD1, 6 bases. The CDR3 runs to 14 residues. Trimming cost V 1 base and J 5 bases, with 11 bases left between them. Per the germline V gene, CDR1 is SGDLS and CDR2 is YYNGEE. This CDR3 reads CASSVKWGQDTQYF. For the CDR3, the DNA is TGTGCCAGCAGCGTAAAATGGGGGCAAGATACGCAGTATTTT. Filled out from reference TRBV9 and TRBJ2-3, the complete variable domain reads DSGVTQTPKHLITATGQRVTLRCSPRSGDLSVYWYQQSLDQGLQFLIQYYNGEERAKGNILERFSAQQFPDLHSELNLSSLELGDSALYFCASSVKWGQDTQYFGPGTRLTVL.

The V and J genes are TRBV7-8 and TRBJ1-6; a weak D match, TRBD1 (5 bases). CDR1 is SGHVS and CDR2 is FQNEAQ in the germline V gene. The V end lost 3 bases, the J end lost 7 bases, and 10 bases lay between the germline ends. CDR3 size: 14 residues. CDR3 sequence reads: CASSFRERNSPLHF. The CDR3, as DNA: TGTGCCAGCAGCTTCAGGGAAAGAAATTCACCCCTCCACTTT.

The CDR3, as DNA: TGTGCCAGTAGATTGGGCACCGGATTCTCCGAGCAGTACTTC. This gives the protein CASRLGTGFSEQYF. V usage is TRBV19 and J usage is TRBJ2-7; no firm D call. Germline V gene sequence: CDR1 LNHDA, CDR2 SQIVND (reference sequence). The CDR3 length is 14 residues. V was pared by 6 bases and J by 6 bases, with 18 bases between.

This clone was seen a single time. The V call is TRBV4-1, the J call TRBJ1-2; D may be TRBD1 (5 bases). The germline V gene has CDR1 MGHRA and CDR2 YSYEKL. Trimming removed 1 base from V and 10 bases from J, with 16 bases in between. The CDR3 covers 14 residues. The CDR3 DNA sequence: TGCGCCAGCAGCCAAGTCGAGGACCAGGGTTACTACACCTTC. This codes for CASSQVEDQGYYTF.